Each of the 24 T cell receptor beta chains below was sequenced from the same sample in a study of cytomegalovirus exposure and HLA in healthy donors listed by TCRdb under 2017. To prepare the library, the immunoSEQ multiplex PCR assay was applied. For the multiplex PCR, a mixture combining 60 forward primers for TCR Vbeta segments and 13 reverse primers for TCR Jbeta segments was used. Sourced from immuneACCESS, this table was stored by TCRdb with only in-frame sequences that have V and J called. A share of the clones is absent; for the studies checked, an unresolved V gene accounts for under half, and the remainder has no known explanation. In all, the sample holds 130,000 to 150,000 clones, and roughly 70% of those were seen once. 4.3% of the sample lies in the top ten. The sample consisted of PBMCs. The receptors were gathered from a man between 18 and 29 years old in good health and CMV-seropositive.

This chain connects TRBV10-3 to TRBJ2-7; no clear D gene. The ends were cut back, 3 bases at V and 6 bases at J, with 9 bases in the middle. The length of the CDR3 is 12 residues. Germline CDR1 reads ENHRY; CDR2 reads SYGVKD. This chain's CDR3 is CAISEPPGEQYF. CDR3 bases: TGTGCCATCAGTGAACCACCGGGCGAGCAGTACTTC.

This chain connects TRBV10-3 to TRBJ1-5; D remains unclear. The germline V and J ends were trimmed by 3 bases and 9 bases, with 12 bases remaining between them. Per germline, CDR1 ENHRY and CDR2 SYGVKD. CDR3 size: 13 residues. In nucleotides, the CDR3 is TGTGCCATCAGTGAATTGGCGGCTGGGCCCCAGCATTTT. Protein product: CAISELAAGPQHF.

Written as DNA, the CDR3 is TGTGCCAGCAGCTTTGACAGGGGTGAGCAGTACTTC. The encoded protein is CASSFDRGEQYF. V gene TRBV6-6 combines with J gene TRBJ2-7, with 8 bases lining up with TRBD1. This CDR3 comprises 12 residues. CDR1 is MNHNY and CDR2 is SVGAGI in the germline V gene (reference sequence). The ends lost 6 bases at V and 7 bases at J; junction bases unmatched: 5.

This clone showed up just once. The chain links TRBV4-1 to TRBJ2-7, with TRBD1 matching over 9 bases. The CDR3 sequence is 16 residues long. J gave up 1 base and V 1 base, and 5 bases lay outside the gene matches. Germline V gene sequence: CDR1 MGHRA, CDR2 YSYEKL. The CDR3 protein is CASSQAEGTGSYEQYF. Here the CDR3 DNA reads TGCGCCAGCAGCCAAGCTGAAGGGACAGGGTCCTACGAGCAGTACTTC.

The CDR3, as DNA: TGCGCCAGCATTTCTGGGCAGAGCACAGATACGCAGTATTTT. This codes for CASISGQSTDTQYF. The V and J genes are TRBV5-1 and TRBJ2-3; D unresolved. This CDR3 is 14 amino acids long. V lost 6 bases and J 0 bases, leaving 11 bases between the germline ends. From germline, CDR1 is SGHRS and CDR2 YFSETQ.

The chain joins TRBV4-2 to TRBJ2-5; D unresolved. Germline V gives CDR1 LGHNA, CDR2 YNFKEQ. Trimming pared 0 bases from V and 2 bases from J, leaving 13 bases between. The CDR3 totals 16 residues. The CDR3 nucleotides are TGTGCCAGCAGCCAAGATACCGTATCTCTACAAGAGACCCAGTACTTC. This codes for CASSQDTVSLQETQYF.

V usage is TRBV6-5 and J usage is TRBJ1-3; D is uncertain. Germline V gene sequence: CDR1 MNHEY, CDR2 SVGAGI. This CDR3 has 13 residues. The V end was cut by 5 bases, the J end by 0 bases, with 5 bases between. CDR3 sequence: CASSVSSGNTIYF. The CDR3 nucleotides are TGTGCCAGCAGTGTCTCCTCTGGAAACACCATATATTTT.

In its sample, this clone was seen once. The chain uses TRBV2 and TRBJ1-1; D ambiguous. Deletions cut 5 bases from V and 2 bases from J, with 15 bases between. This CDR3 has 15 residues. Germline V CDR1 and CDR2: SNHLY, FYNNEI. The CDR3 nucleotides are TGTGCCAGCAGTCAGGAAATCGCCTTTAACACTGAAGCTTTCTTT. Amino acid sequence: CASSQEIAFNTEAFF.

Only a few counts were recorded for this clone. This sequence joins TRBV6-5 and TRBJ1-2, with 9 bases lining up with TRBD1. CDR3 size: 12 residues. V lost 10 bases to trimming and J lost 8 bases; unmatched junction nucleotides: 8. Looked up from germline, CDR1 is MNHEY and CDR2 is SVGAGI. DNA for the CDR3: TGTGCCACCTCCGGGACAGGGCGAGGCTACACCTTC. It translates to CATSGTGRGYTF.

This clone has more than one count but fewer than ten. The gene calls are TRBV28 and TRBJ2-2; the D gene is possibly TRBD2 (5 bases). This CDR3 spans 15 amino acids. Trimming pared 6 bases from V and 6 bases from J, leaving 17 bases between. The germline gives CDR1 MDHEN, CDR2 SYDVKM. CDR3 loop: CASSPGLRRPGELFF. For the CDR3, the DNA is TGTGCCAGCAGCCCCGGACTCCGCCGGCCCGGGGAGCTGTTTTTT. Complete variable domain (other parts from reference TRBV28 and TRBJ2-2): DVKVTQSSRYLVKRTGEKVFLECVQDMDHENMFWYRQDPGLGLRLIYFSYDVKMKEKGDIPEGYSVSREKKERFSLILESASTNQTSMYLCASSPGLRRPGELFFGEGSRLTVL.

The CDR3 nucleotides are TGTGCCACCAGCAGAGACGGGGGGCCCAAAAACATTCAGTACTTC. It specifies CATSRDGGPKNIQYF. The chain recombines TRBV15 with TRBJ2-4, with D possibly being TRBD2 (7 bases). Trimming left V 0 bases short and J 2 bases short, with 8 bases between. This CDR3 contains 15 residues. CDR1 is LNHNV and CDR2 is YYDKDF in the germline V gene (reference sequence).

V and J are TRBV6-5 and TRBJ1-6; D might be TRBD1 (5 bases). V lost 0 bases and J lost 8, with 14 bases in between. CDR1 is MNHEY and CDR2 is SVGAGI in the germline V gene. The CDR3 has 16 residues. The chain's CDR3 is CASSYSRQILDSPLHF. Here the CDR3 DNA reads TGTGCCAGCAGTTACTCGAGACAGATCCTTGATTCACCCCTCCACTTT.

J is TRBJ2-7 and V is TRBV5-1; D might be TRBD1 (5 bases). The germline gives CDR1 SGHRS, CDR2 YFSETQ. Trimming pared 1 base from V and 2 bases from J, leaving 10 bases between. The CDR3 is 14 residues long. CDR3 residues: CASSLQGTTYEQYF. In nucleotides, the CDR3 is TGCGCCAGCAGCTTGCAGGGAACAACCTACGAGCAGTACTTC.

This clone was seen only once. The chain couples TRBV7-6 to TRBJ1-3; 7 bases agree with TRBD1. This CDR3 has 15 residues. The germline gives CDR1 SGHVS, CDR2 FNYEAQ. V was clipped by 5 bases and J by 2 bases; unmatched bases: 6. The CDR3 here is CASSQDRFPGNTIYF. The CDR3 region has the DNA TGTGCCAGCAGCCAGGACAGGTTTCCTGGAAACACCATATATTTT.

The V and J genes are TRBV4-3 and TRBJ2-7; D is perhaps TRBD2 (6 bases). Looked up from germline, CDR1 is LGHNA and CDR2 is YSLEER. The CDR3 runs to 13 residues. Trimming removed 3 bases from V and 4 bases from J, with 10 bases in between. CDR3 loop: CASSHGGDYEQYF. DNA for the CDR3: TGCGCCAGCAGCCATGGCGGGGATTACGAGCAGTACTTC.

The V gene is TRBV6-5, the J gene TRBJ2-7; D is unresolved. V lost 2 bases to trimming and J lost 7 bases, with 15 bases between them. CDR1 and CDR2 from the germline V gene are MNHEY and SVGAGI. The CDR3 contains 14 residues. The CDR3 region is CASSYPPTLWEQYF. CDR3 bases: TGTGCCAGCAGTTACCCCCCTACCCTATGGGAGCAGTACTTC.

V and J are TRBV5-1 and TRBJ2-5; D may be TRBD1 (6 bases). The J call may not be correct, given that the DNA end is closer to TRBJ2-7. The CDR3 is made up of 18 amino acids. Germline CDR1 SGHRS, CDR2 YFSETQ. CDR3 DNA: TGCGCCAGCAGCTTGTGGACCACCATAGGGGGAAGCTCCTACGAGCAGTACTTC. As protein: CASSLWTTIGGSSYEQYF.

The J gene is TRBJ1-2, the V gene TRBV28; 8 bases agree with TRBD1. V shed 4 bases, J shed 4 bases, and the junction held 5 bases outside the gene matches. The CDR3 extends over 14 amino acids. Germline-derived CDR1 and CDR2 are MDHEN and SYDVKM. The CDR3 spells CASSSTGVGYGYTF. The CDR3 DNA reads as TGTGCCAGCAGTTCGACAGGGGTGGGCTATGGCTACACCTTC.

J is TRBJ2-5 and V is TRBV10-3; 11 bases fit TRBD1. The germline gives CDR1 ENHRY, CDR2 SYGVKD. The CDR3 spans 17 residues. After removal of 4 bases from V and 1 base from J, the junction contained 8 bases not matched to a gene. The chain's CDR3 is CAISGPRDRGFQETQYF. The CDR3 region has the DNA TGTGCCATCAGTGGGCCTCGGGACAGGGGGTTCCAAGAGACCCAGTACTTC.

V gene TRBV6-5 combines with J gene TRBJ1-6; possible D gene TRBD1, 6 bases. The CDR3 spans 14 residues. Germline values: CDR1 MNHEY, CDR2 SVGAGI. Deletions cut 6 bases from V and 8 bases from J, with 14 bases between. CDR3 amino acids: CASSPRRTDSPLHF. CDR3 sequence (DNA): TGTGCCAGCAGCCCTCGCCGGACAGATTCACCCCTCCACTTT.

This chain connects TRBV7-2 to TRBJ2-2, with 10 positions matching TRBD2. Germline CDR1 reads SGHTA; CDR2 reads FQGNSA. V trimming: 5 bases; J trimming: 5 bases; junction bases outside the gene matches: 5. This CDR3 has 15 residues. The CDR3 reads CASSPSGSRTGELFF. The DNA for the CDR3 is TGTGCCAGCAGCCCTAGCGGGAGTAGGACCGGGGAGCTGTTTTTT.

The rearrangement links TRBV2 to TRBJ1-5; 7 positions agree with TRBD1. In germline, CDR1 is SNHLY, CDR2 FYNNEI. Trimming removed 6 bases from V and 4 bases from J; junction bases left unmatched: 12. The CDR3 length is 16 residues. The CDR3 sequence is CASRGPAGTANQPQHF. The DNA of the CDR3 is TGTGCCAGCAGGGGACCAGCAGGGACAGCGAATCAGCCCCAGCATTTT.

This chain uses TRBV29-1 with TRBJ1-2; D is perhaps TRBD1 (6 bases). Per germline, CDR1 SQVTM and CDR2 ANQGSEA. The CDR3 spans 11 residues. Trimming shortened V by 6 bases and J by 8 bases, and 13 bases separated the two germline ends. CDR3 sequence (DNA): TGCAGCGTCTATGGACAGAGGGGCTACACCTTC. The encoded protein is CSVYGQRGYTF.

The CDR3, as DNA: TGTGCCAGCAGTGACCCGGGACTAGCAACAGATACGCAGTATTTT. The encoded protein is CASSDPGLATDTQYF. The chain combines TRBV2 with TRBJ2-3; 9 positions agree with TRBD2. Germline V gene lookup returns CDR1 SNHLY and CDR2 FYNNEI. V was clipped by 3 bases and J by 3 bases; unmatched bases: 4. This CDR3 contains 15 residues.